This record looks at one T cell receptor beta chain sequence and its context. The V end lost 4 bases, the J end lost 1 base, and 9 bases lay between the germline ends. There are 14 residues in the CDR3. Germline values: CDR1 SGHRS, CDR2 YFSETQ. These data come from a study of blood T cell repertoires in COVID-19. Some clones are missing from TCRdb's copy, which holds only in-frame ones; the method was immunoSEQ multiplex PCR. The data hold 350,000 to 450,000 clones, with more than 75% observed a single time. Sequenced material: PBMCs or T cells enriched from blood (not recorded which). This rearrangement joins TRBV5-1 to TRBJ1-3; a weak D match, TRBD1 (6 bases). The receptor's source is a middle-aged man in a cohort exposed to, infected with or recovered from COVID-19 (not recorded which). CDR3 residues: CASSPDSSGNTIYF. CDR3 in DNA: TGCGCCAGCAGCCCGGACAGTTCTGGAAACACCATATATTTT.